The clone carrying this TCR beta chain was detected only a few times. Its antigen is unknown. This sample is drawn from a study of cytomegalovirus exposure and HLA in healthy donors. Findings of the study overall: Using a false discovery rate of 0.05, a later analysis showed that approximately 17,000 TCR beta sequences were associated with HLA alleles. The study found most TCR sequences rare, yet found some public TCRs in many donors.

The germline gives CDR1 MNHEY, CDR2 SVGAGI. V shed 8 bases and J shed 4 bases, with 17 bases lying between them. This CDR3 has 14 residues. PCR used 60 Vbeta primers and 13 Jbeta primers. The assay was immunoSEQ multiplex PCR, and TCRdb's table has in-frame clones only and misses some. The repertoire holds about 93,000 clones, with over 55% as singletons. The TCR comes from a boy between 10 and 17 years old in good health and CMV-seropositive. This chain uses TRBV6-5 with TRBJ1-1; weak D call: TRBD1 (6 bases). Sequencing was done on a sample of PBMCs. The CDR3 here is CASYPWGRGTEAFF. CDR3 DNA: TGTGCCAGCTACCCTTGGGGGCGCGGCACTGAAGCTTTCTTT.